What follows are 5 T cell receptor beta chains derived from one specimen sequenced in a study of T cells in women clearing cervical HPV infection. The protocol was immunoSEQ multiplex PCR, while the TCRdb copy is restricted to in-frame clones and leaves out a portion. The table gives under 45,000 clones; the top ten clones make up around 6.5% of it. What was sequenced was blood buffy coat. Every receptor here comes from a woman aged 18-70 years with a cervical HPV16 infection that either progressed to CIN3+ or cleared (not recorded which).

Comment on this clone: The read terminates 3 residues ahead of where the CDR3 ends, so the germline J gene completes it. The chain couples TRBV19 to TRBJ1-5, with 11 bases identical to TRBD1. The CDR3 length is 16 residues. V lost 5 bases and J lost 4; bases outside the gene matches: 7. Per the germline V gene, CDR1 is LNHDA and CDR2 is SQIVND (reference sequence). CDR3 in amino acids: CASSVYGQGANQPQHF. CDR3 bases read: TGTGCCAGTAGTGTCTATGGACAGGGGGCGAATCAGCCC.

CDR3 DNA, as far as it was read: TGTGCCAGCAGTCCCGGGACAGTGGACAATGAG. Protein product: CASSPGTVDNE. In full, the CDR3 reads CASSPGTVDNEQFF. The chain joins TRBV2 to TRBJ2-1; 7 nucleotides line up with TRBD1. The read falls 3 residues short of the CDR3 end, and the missing part is taken from the germline J gene. CDR3 length: 14 residues. Germline assignment: CDR1 SNHLY and CDR2 FYNNEI. Losses at the gene ends were 5 bases for V and 5 bases for J; bases not matched to a gene: 6.

Notes on this clone: The read stops 3 residues short of the end of the CDR3; the missing end is completed from the germline J gene. V usage is TRBV30 and J usage is TRBJ2-2; 10 bases match TRBD1. The germline CDR1 and CDR2 sequences are GTSNPN and SVGIG (reference sequence). This CDR3 is built from 14 residues. The CDR3 sequence: CAWSAGQGNEKLFF. The sequenced CDR3 bases are TGTGCCTGGAGCGCGGGACAGGGGAATGAAAAG.

Details on this clone: The CDR3 goes on 3 residues after the read ends, and that part is filled in from the germline J gene. This chain connects TRBV10-2 to TRBJ1-6; D is ambiguous. CDR1 is WSHSY, CDR2 SAAADI, per germline. V shed 3 bases and J shed 9 bases, with 3 bases lying between them. This CDR3 has 11 residues. The CDR3 DNA, read in part, is TGCGCCAGCAGTGACGGTTCACCC. Translation gives CASSDGSP. The whole CDR3 reads CASSDGSPLHF.

CDR3 DNA (partial): TGTGCCAGCAGCCCCCCGGGGACAGAAATGTTAGTC. Amino acid sequence: CASSPPGTEMLV. The whole CDR3 region reads CASSPPGTEMLVYTF. This chain connects TRBV7-9 to TRBJ1-2; 7 bases agree with TRBD1. The read ends 3 residues shy of where the CDR3 ends; the end is completed using the germline J gene. In germline, CDR1 is SEHNR, CDR2 FQNEAQ (reference sequence). The CDR3 sequence is 15 residues long.